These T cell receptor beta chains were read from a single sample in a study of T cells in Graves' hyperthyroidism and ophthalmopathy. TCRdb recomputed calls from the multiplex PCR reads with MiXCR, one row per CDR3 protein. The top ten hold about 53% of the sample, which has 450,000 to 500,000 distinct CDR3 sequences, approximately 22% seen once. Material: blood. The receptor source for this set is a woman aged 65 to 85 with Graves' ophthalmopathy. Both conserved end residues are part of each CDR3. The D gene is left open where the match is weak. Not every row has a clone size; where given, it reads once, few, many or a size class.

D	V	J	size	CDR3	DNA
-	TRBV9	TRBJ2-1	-	CASSVEGTFNMWQFF	TGTGCCAGCAGCGTAGAGGGGACTTTCAATATGTGGCAGTTCTTC
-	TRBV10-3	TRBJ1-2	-	CASAPGSTDGYTF	TGTGCCAGCGCGCCCGGGTCCACCGACGGCTACACCTTC
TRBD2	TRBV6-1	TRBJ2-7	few	CASSEFRLAGGIYEQYF	TGTGCCAGCAGTGAATTCCGACTAGCGGGAGGGATCTACGAGCAGTACTTC
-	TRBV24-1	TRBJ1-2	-	CATSDSTENYGYTF	TGTGCCACCAGTGACTCAACAGAGAACTATGGCTACACCTTC
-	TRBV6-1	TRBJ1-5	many	CASSPRASNQPQHF	TGTGCCAGCAGTCCACGGGCTAGCAATCAGCCCCAGCATTTT
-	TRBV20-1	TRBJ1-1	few	CSARVGSLNTEAFF	TGCAGTGCTAGAGTCGGGTCGCTGAACACTGAAGCTTTCTTT
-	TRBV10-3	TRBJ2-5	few	CATGSRVGETQYF	TGTGCCACTGGGTCCCGGGTAGGAGAGACCCAGTACTTC
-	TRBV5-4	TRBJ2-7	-	CASSLDPESYEQYF	TGTGCCAGCAGCTTGGATCCGGAATCCTACGAGCAGTACTTC
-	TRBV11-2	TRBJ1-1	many	CASSLEVRRNTEAFF	TGTGCCAGCAGCTTAGAGGTCCGGAGAAACACTGAAGCTTTCTTT
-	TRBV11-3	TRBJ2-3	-	CASSPSRGSTDTQYF	TGTGCCAGCAGCCCGAGCCGGGGCAGCACAGATACGCAGTATTTT
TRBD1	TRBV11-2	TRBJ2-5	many	CASSQTGGAGLAGGSYF	TGTGCCAGCAGCCAGACAGGGGGCGCCGGTCTTGCGGGGGGATCATACTTC
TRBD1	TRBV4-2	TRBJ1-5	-	CASSQGQTQPQHF	TGTGCCAGCAGCCAGGGACAGACCCAGCCCCAGCATTTT
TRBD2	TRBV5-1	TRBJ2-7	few	CASSPGTSGRGEQYF	TGCGCCAGCAGCCCCGGGACTAGCGGGAGAGGTGAGCAGTACTTC
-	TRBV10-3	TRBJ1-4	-	CAISQDGNEKLFF	TGTGCCATCAGTCAGGACGGGAATGAAAAACTGTTTTTT
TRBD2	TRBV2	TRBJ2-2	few	CASSKGLADTGELFF	TGTGCCAGCAGCAAAGGACTAGCGGACACCGGGGAGCTGTTTTTT
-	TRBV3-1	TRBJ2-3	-	CASSWAGPDTQYF	TGTGCCAGCAGCTGGGCGGGCCCCGATACGCAGTATTTT
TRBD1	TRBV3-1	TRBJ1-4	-	CASSQGGTGEYEKLFF	TGTGCCAGCAGCCAAGGGGGGACAGGCGAATATGAAAAACTGTTTTTT
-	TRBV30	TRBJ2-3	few	CAWGQWDTQYF	TGTGCCTGGGGTCAATGGGATACGCAGTATTTT
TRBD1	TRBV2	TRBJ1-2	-	CAGEGQINYGYTF	TGTGCCGGGGAGGGACAGATTAACTATGGCTACACCTTC
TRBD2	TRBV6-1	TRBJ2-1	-	CASTPAGAGEQFF	TGTGCCAGCACCCCAGCGGGAGCTGGTGAGCAGTTCTTC
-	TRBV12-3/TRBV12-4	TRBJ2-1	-	CASSHLAPWAYNEQFF	TGTGCCAGCAGCCATCTAGCGCCCTGGGCCTACAATGAGCAGTTCTTC
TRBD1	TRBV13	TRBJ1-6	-	CASSLDRGQDSPLHF	TGTGCCAGCAGCTTAGACAGGGGGCAGGATTCACCCCTCCACTTC
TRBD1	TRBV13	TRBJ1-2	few	CASSDRDRGYGYTF	TGTGCCAGCAGCGACCGGGACAGGGGTTATGGCTACACCTTC
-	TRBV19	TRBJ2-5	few	CASSMGRGLRRETQYF	TGTGCCAGTAGTATGGGACGGGGCCTCCGCCGGGAGACCCAGTACTTC
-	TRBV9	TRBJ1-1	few	CASSVEGGPGAFF	TGTGCCAGCAGCGTAGAGGGGGGCCCGGGAGCTTTCTTT
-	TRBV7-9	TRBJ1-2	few	CASSRTDYGYTF	TGTGCCAGCAGCCGGACAGACTATGGCTACACCTTC
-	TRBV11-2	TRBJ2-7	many	CASSLVRTYEQYF	TGTGCCAGCAGCTTAGTTCGTACCTACGAGCAGTACTTC
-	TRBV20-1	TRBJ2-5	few	CSARGVGETQYF	TGCAGTGCTAGAGGGGTAGGGGAGACCCAGTACTTC
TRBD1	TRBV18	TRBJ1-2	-	CASSPDRGQHYGYTF	TGTGCCAGCTCACCGGACAGGGGGCAACACTATGGCTACACCTTC
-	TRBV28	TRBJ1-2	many	CASSLRKAFGYTF	TGTGCCAGCAGTTTGCGGAAGGCTTTCGGCTACACCTTC
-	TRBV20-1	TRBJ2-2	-	CSARGQGGTGELFF	TGCAGTGCTAGAGGCCAGGGCGGCACCGGGGAGCTGTTTTTT
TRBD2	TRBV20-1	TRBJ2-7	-	CSARSGGSSYEQYF	TGCAGTGCTAGGTCGGGGGGGAGCTCCTACGAGCAGTACTTC
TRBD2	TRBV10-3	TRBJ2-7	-	CAISLTTSGSEQYF	TGTGCCATCAGCCTTACTACTAGCGGGAGCGAGCAGTACTTC
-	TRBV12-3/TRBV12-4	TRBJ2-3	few	CASRPSGIGGTDTQYF	TGTGCCAGCAGGCCTTCCGGGATTGGGGGCACAGATACGCAGTATTTT
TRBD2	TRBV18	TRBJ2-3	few	CASSQTSDTDTQYF	TGTGCCAGCTCACAGACTAGCGACACAGATACGCAGTATTTT
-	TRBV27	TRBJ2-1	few	CASSLAGQVGGNEQFF	TGTGCCAGCAGTTTAGCGGGGCAGGTGGGTGGCAATGAGCAGTTCTTC
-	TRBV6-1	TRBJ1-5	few	CASSRDSNNQPQHF	TGTGCCAGCAGCCGTGACAGTAACAATCAGCCCCAGCATTTT
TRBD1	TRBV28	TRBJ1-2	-	CASSLEQGALNGYTF	TGTGCCAGCAGTTTAGAACAGGGGGCTCTTAATGGCTACACCTTC
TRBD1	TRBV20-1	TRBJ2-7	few	CSWPGTGGYYEQYF	TGCAGTTGGCCAGGGACAGGGGGCTACTACGAGCAGTACTTC
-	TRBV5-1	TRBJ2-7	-	CASSLGTSNPREGQYF	TGCGCCAGCAGCTTGGGGACCTCGAACCCCCGGGAAGGGCAGTACTTC
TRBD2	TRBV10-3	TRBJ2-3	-	CAISDLASGRSDTQYF	TGTGCCATCAGTGACTTGGCTAGCGGGAGATCAGATACGCAGTATTTT
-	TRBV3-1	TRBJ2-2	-	CACSALGSGELFF	TGTGCCTGCAGCGCTCTAGGATCCGGGGAGCTGTTTTTT
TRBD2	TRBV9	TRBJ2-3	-	CASSVELAGAADTQYF	TGTGCCAGCAGCGTAGAACTAGCGGGAGCGGCAGATACGCAGTATTTT
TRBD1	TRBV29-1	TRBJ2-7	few	CSVRGQVYYEQYF	TGCAGCGTACGGGGACAGGTCTACTACGAGCAGTACTTC
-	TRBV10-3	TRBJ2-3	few	CAISESGNLGDTQYF	TGTGCCATCAGTGAGTCGGGTAATCTAGGGGATACGCAGTATTTT
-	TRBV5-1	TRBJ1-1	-	CASSTIRGNTEAFF	TGCGCCAGCAGCACCATCAGGGGGAACACTGAAGCTTTCTTT